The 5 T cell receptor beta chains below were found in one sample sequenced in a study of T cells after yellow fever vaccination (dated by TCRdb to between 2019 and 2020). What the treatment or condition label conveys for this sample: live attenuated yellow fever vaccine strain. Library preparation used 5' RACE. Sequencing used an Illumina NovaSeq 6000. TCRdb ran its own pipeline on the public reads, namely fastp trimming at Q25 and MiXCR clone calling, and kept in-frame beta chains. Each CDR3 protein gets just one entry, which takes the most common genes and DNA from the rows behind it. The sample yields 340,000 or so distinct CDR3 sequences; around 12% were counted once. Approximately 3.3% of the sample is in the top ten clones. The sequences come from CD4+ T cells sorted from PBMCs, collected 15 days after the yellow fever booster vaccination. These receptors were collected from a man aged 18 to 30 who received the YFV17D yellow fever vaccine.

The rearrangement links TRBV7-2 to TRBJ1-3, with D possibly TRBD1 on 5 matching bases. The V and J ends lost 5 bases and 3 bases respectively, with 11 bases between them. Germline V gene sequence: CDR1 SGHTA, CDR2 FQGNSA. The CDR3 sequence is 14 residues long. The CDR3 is CASSRRGGGNTIYF. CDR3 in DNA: TGTGCCAGCAGCCGGAGGGGAGGTGGAAACACCATATATTTT. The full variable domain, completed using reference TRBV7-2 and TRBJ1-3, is GAGVSQSPSNKVTEKGKDVELRCDPISGHTALYWYRQSLGQGLEFLIYFQGNSAPDKSGLPSDRFSAERTGGSVSTLTIQRTQQEDSAVYLCASSRRGGGNTIYFGEGSWLTVV.

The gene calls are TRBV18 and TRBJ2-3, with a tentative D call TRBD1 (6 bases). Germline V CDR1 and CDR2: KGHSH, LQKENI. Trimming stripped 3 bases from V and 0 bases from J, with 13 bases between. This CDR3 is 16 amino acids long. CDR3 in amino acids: CASSPRTAGSTDTQYF. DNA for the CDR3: TGTGCCAGCTCACCGAGGACAGCCGGAAGCACAGATACGCAGTATTTT.

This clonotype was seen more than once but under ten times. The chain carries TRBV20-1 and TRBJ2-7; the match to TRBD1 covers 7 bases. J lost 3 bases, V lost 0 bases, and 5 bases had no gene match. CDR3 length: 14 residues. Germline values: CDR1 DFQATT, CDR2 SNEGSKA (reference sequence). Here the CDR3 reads CSARDMGQLYEQYV. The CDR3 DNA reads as TGCAGTGCTAGAGATATGGGACAGCTCTACGAGCAGTACGTC.

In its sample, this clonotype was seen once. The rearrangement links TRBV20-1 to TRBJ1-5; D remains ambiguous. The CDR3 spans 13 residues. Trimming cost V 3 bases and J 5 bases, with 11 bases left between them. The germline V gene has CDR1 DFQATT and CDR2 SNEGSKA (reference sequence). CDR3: CSARPNGDQPQHF. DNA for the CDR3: TGCAGTGCTAGGCCTAACGGGGATCAGCCCCAGCATTTT.

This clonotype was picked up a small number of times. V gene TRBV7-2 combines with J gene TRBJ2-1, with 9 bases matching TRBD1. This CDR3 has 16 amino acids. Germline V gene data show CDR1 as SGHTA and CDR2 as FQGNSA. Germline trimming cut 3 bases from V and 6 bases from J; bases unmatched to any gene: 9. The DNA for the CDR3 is TGTGCCAGCAGCTTCAACCCGGGACAGGGAAGCAATGAGCAGTTCTTC. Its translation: CASSFNPGQGSNEQFF.